These 17 T cell receptor beta chains were all obtained from the same sample, sequenced in a study of blood T cells in healthy people across ages. Through a sample-barcoded 5' primer and a J-beta primer mix, a second PCR was run for about 7 to 12 cycles. TCRdb used MiXCR to reprocess the 5' RACE reads, holding one entry per CDR3 protein. The sample has hundreds of thousands of distinct CDR3 sequences; 25% to 35% are singletons. The sample consisted of blood. The receptors here all came from a woman older than 75 in good health.

Ten or more counts support this clonotype. The rearrangement uses TRBV12-3 or TRBV12-4 and TRBJ1-3; unclear D gene. This CDR3 is built from 16 residues. V dropped 1 base and J dropped 0 bases, with 10 bases sitting between them. The chain's CDR3 is CASSLGRPSSGNTIYF. The CDR3, as DNA: TGTGCCAGCAGTTTAGGCAGGCCGAGCTCTGGAAACACCATATATTTT.

This clonotype was picked up many times. V usage is TRBV6-6 and J usage is TRBJ1-2, with D possibly TRBD1 on 5 matching bases. CDR3 size: 15 residues. Per germline, CDR1 MNHNY and CDR2 SVGAGI (reference sequence). V was pared by 6 bases and J by 1 base, with 15 bases between. CDR3 residues: CASRRQHQNNYGYTF. The CDR3 DNA is TGTGCCAGCAGAAGACAGCACCAGAATAACTATGGCTACACCTTC.

This chain links TRBV20-1 with TRBJ1-2; D is perhaps TRBD1 (5 bases). Germline V gene sequence: CDR1 DFQATT, CDR2 SNEGSKA (reference sequence). Trimming left V 6 bases short and J 4 bases short, with 18 bases between. The CDR3 sequence is 14 residues long. The CDR3 DNA reads as TGCAGTGCATCCCCCACCGGGGCTAGCTATGGCTACACCTTC. It encodes CSASPTGASYGYTF.

This clonotype was seen many times. This sequence joins TRBV12-3 or TRBV12-4 and TRBJ2-5, with a weak D call TRBD1 (6 bases). The CDR3 contains 13 residues. The germline V and J ends were trimmed by 3 bases and 8 bases, with 13 bases remaining between them. CDR3 in amino acids: CASSFGQSGTQYF. Written as DNA, the CDR3 is TGTGCCAGCAGTTTCGGACAGTCGGGAACCCAGTACTTC.

The sample holds many counts of this clonotype. V is TRBV24-1 and J is TRBJ2-3; 12 bases fit TRBD2. The CDR3 length is 17 residues. The germline CDR1 and CDR2 sequences are KGHDR and SFDVKD. V trimming: 4 bases; J trimming: 2 bases; junction bases outside the gene matches: 6. CDR3 coding DNA: TGTGCCACCAGTGACCGCGGACTAGCGGGGACCACAGATACGCAGTATTTT. This encodes CATSDRGLAGTTDTQYF.

With respect to this clonotype: One end of the junction varies from germline; a read error may be responsible. The chain links TRBV3-1 to TRBJ1-2, with 12 nucleotides matching TRBD1. CDR3 length: 17 residues. The germline V gene encodes CDR1 LGHDT and CDR2 YNNKEL (reference sequence). CDR3 DNA: TGCGCCAGCAGACGAGGGACAGGGGGCGCAAGTAACTATGGCTACACCTTC. It translates to CASRRGTGGASNYGYTF.

In its sample, this clonotype was seen many times. The gene calls are TRBV6-2 or TRBV6-3 and TRBJ2-1; 8 nucleotides agree with TRBD2. Trimming took 5 bases from V and 6 from J; bases not matched to a gene: 12. The CDR3 has 16 residues. Germline CDR1 MNHEY, CDR2 SVGEGT. The CDR3 DNA follows: TGTGCCAGCAGTACGCCTGGGGGGCGGGGGGTCAATGAGCAGTTCTTC. This sequence encodes CASSTPGGRGVNEQFF.

This clonotype is a singleton in its sample. V is TRBV7-8 and J is TRBJ2-5; possible D gene TRBD2, 5 bases. Trimming cost V 2 bases and J 5 bases, with 12 bases left between them. Germline V gives CDR1 SGHVS, CDR2 FQNEAQ. CDR3 length equals 14 residues. CDR3 coding DNA: TGTGCCAGCAGCTTAACGAGGGTCGATGAGACCCAGTACTTC. Its translation: CASSLTRVDETQYF.

This clonotype was seen more than once but under ten times. The chain is built from TRBV7-2 and TRBJ1-5; no clear D. The V and J ends lost 5 bases and 5 bases respectively, with 16 bases between them. Germline lookup yields CDR1 SGHTA and CDR2 FQGNSA. This CDR3 spans 15 amino acids. The CDR3 sequence: CASSRVAGIDQPQHF. For the CDR3, the DNA is TGTGCCAGCAGCCGGGTTGCTGGGATAGATCAGCCCCAGCATTTT. The whole variable domain, remainder taken from reference TRBV7-2 and TRBJ1-5, is GAGVSQSPSNKVTEKGKDVELRCDPISGHTALYWYRQSLGQGLEFLIYFQGNSAPDKSGLPSDRFSAERTGGSVSTLTIQRTQQEDSAVYLCASSRVAGIDQPQHFGDGTRLSIL.

V is TRBV20-1 and J is TRBJ1-2, with 10 bases aligning to TRBD1. The length of the CDR3 is 14 residues. CDR1 is DFQATT and CDR2 is SNEGSKA in the germline V gene (reference sequence). V trimming: 8 bases; J trimming: 0 bases; junction bases outside the gene matches: 6. As DNA, the CDR3 is TGCAGTCCAGAGGGGACAGGGGCTAACTATGGCTACACCTTC. This translates into CSPEGTGANYGYTF.

Worth noting for this clonotype: A junction boundary mismatches the germline segment, possibly from a read error. This sequence joins TRBV24-1 and TRBJ2-2, with 14 nucleotides matching TRBD2. The CDR3 extends over 14 amino acids. Germline CDR1 and CDR2: KGHDR and SFDVKD. CDR3: CATSDTGTSGGLFF. The CDR3 bases are TGTGCCACCAGTGATACCGGGACTAGCGGGGGGCTGTTTTTT.

Note on this clonotype: Since a much larger clone is just one base distant, this may be a read error. The CDR3 DNA follows: TGTGCCAGCAGCCCACGACAGGCCTACATGGACACTGAAGCTTTCTTT. This gives the protein CASSPRQAYMDTEAFF. The chain couples TRBV7-2 to TRBJ1-1, with D possibly being TRBD1 (6 bases). With 5 bases removed from V and 3 bases from J, the gap between germline ends came to 19 bases. Looked up from germline, CDR1 is SGHTA and CDR2 is FQGNSA. This CDR3 spans 16 amino acids.

The chain has TRBV20-1 and TRBJ1-3; D unclear. V gave up 4 bases and J gave up 2 bases, with 15 bases separating them. This CDR3 spans 15 amino acids. Germline loops: CDR1 DFQATT, CDR2 SNEGSKA (reference sequence). CDR3 nucleotides: TGCAGTGCTAAAACCTTGCGGAACCCTGGAAACACCATATATTTT. Translated, it gives CSAKTLRNPGNTIYF.

V usage is TRBV10-3 and J usage is TRBJ2-7, with D perhaps assigned TRBD1 or TRBD2 (5 bases each). CDR1 and CDR2 (germline): ENHRY, SYGVKD. V lost 0 bases and J 7 bases, leaving 7 bases between the germline ends. This CDR3 has 12 amino acids. The CDR3 nucleotides read TGTGCCATCAGTGAGTCGTGGGGGGAGCAGTACTTC. Its protein product is CAISESWGEQYF.

This chain joins TRBV5-6 and TRBJ2-1; D gene unclear. CDR1 SGHDT and CDR2 YYEEEE come from the germline V gene. The V gene lost 0 bases and the J gene lost 1 base, with 5 bases spanning the gap. The CDR3 spans 14 residues. The CDR3 DNA reads TGTGCCAGCAGCTTGGATTTTTCCTACAATGAGCAGTTCTTC. It translates to CASSLDFSYNEQFF. The full variable domain, in which reference TRBV5-6 and TRBJ2-1 provide the parts outside the CDR3, is DAGVTQSPTHLIKTRGQQVTLRCSPKSGHDTVSWYQQALGQGPQFIFQYYEEEERQRGNFPDRFSGHQFPNYSSELNVNALLLGDSALYLCASSLDFSYNEQFFGPGTRLTVL.

This clonotype was seen many times. V is TRBV6-1 and J is TRBJ2-5, with D perhaps given as TRBD1 or TRBD2 (7 bases each). Looked up from germline, CDR1 is MNHNS and CDR2 is SASEGT. The germline V and J ends were trimmed by 8 bases and 0 bases, with 13 bases remaining between them. The CDR3 runs to 14 residues. The CDR3 DNA reads as TGTGCCAGCTTGCAGGGGGGGCACCAAGAGACCCAGTACTTC. Its translation is CASLQGGHQETQYF.

This clonotype was observed many times. This chain links TRBV28 with TRBJ2-1; D is perhaps TRBD1 or TRBD2 (5 bases each). Per germline, CDR1 MDHEN and CDR2 SYDVKM. Trimming shortened V by 4 bases and J by 2 bases, and 15 bases separated the two germline ends. The CDR3 runs 16 residues. The CDR3 reads CASSSGQRRTYNEQFF. The CDR3 bases are TGTGCCAGCAGTTCGGGGCAGCGGAGAACCTACAATGAGCAGTTCTTC.